The 2 T cell receptor beta chains reported below all come from one sample, sequenced in a study of response to subunit inactivated influenza vaccine. TCRdb ran MiXCR on the RT-PCR reads and lists one entry per CDR3 protein. The sample lists 490,000 or so distinct CDR3 sequences, about 8% occurring once. Sequencing was performed on PBMCs from blood, taken around 25 months after vaccination. The receptor source for this set is a man aged 50-75 years who received an inactivated influenza vaccine.

Only a few counts were recorded for this clonotype. The V and J genes are TRBV20-1 and TRBJ2-7; D is perhaps TRBD1 or TRBD2 (6 bases each). V shed 5 bases and J shed 5 bases, with 19 bases lying between them. Germline V gene lookup returns CDR1 DFQATT and CDR2 SNEGSKA (reference sequence). This CDR3 spans 14 amino acids. CDR3 in amino acids: CSAEDRSRGNEQYF. CDR3 nucleotide sequence: TGCAGTGCTGAGGACAGATCCCGGGGGAACGAGCAGTACTTC.

This chain joins TRBV4-2 and TRBJ2-1; TRBD2 matches at 12 bases. V trimming: 3 bases; J trimming: 5 bases; junction bases outside the gene matches: 8. Germline V gives CDR1 LGHNA, CDR2 YNFKEQ. CDR3 size: 17 residues. CDR3 bases: TGTGCCAGCAGCCAGGGAGGATGGACTAGCGGGGACAATGAGCAGTTCTTC. This codes for CASSQGGWTSGDNEQFF.